These 26 T cell receptor beta chains originate from one sample sequenced in a study of shared clonotypes between healthy human individuals. Some clones are missing from TCRdb's copy, which holds only in-frame ones; the method was immunoSEQ multiplex PCR. Among around 1.6 million clones listed, roughly 98% were seen once. Specimen: naive CD4+ T cells sorted from blood. Subset indicated: CD45RA+ positively selected. The receptors stem from a young man in good health.

The chain uses TRBV5-1 and TRBJ2-1; D is undetermined. This CDR3 is 13 amino acids long. Trimming left V 1 base short and J 7 bases short, with 9 bases between. Germline V gene lookup returns CDR1 SGHRS and CDR2 YFSETQ. The CDR3 DNA is TGCGCCAGCAGCTTGTTAGGAGAGAATGAGCAGTTCTTC. Its translation: CASSLLGENEQFF.

The chain links TRBV5-1 to TRBJ2-7; maybe TRBD1 (7 bases). The CDR3 consists of 15 residues. The V gene's germline CDR1 is SGHRS and CDR2 YFSETQ. V gave up 4 bases and J gave up 2 bases, with 16 bases separating them. CDR3 in DNA: TGCGCCAGCAGCCCGGGAGACAGGGATCCCTACGAGCAGTACTTC. Encoded protein: CASSPGDRDPYEQYF. Based on the CDR3 plus reference TRBV5-1 and TRBJ2-7, the full variable domain is KAGVTQTPRYLIKTRGQQVTLSCSPISGHRSVSWYQQTPGQGLQFLFEYFSETQRNKGNFPGRFSGRQFSNSRSEMNVSTLELGDSALYLCASSPGDRDPYEQYFGPGTRLTVT.

A note on this clone: This CDR3 is also generated by other DNA sequences in the sample. This chain joins TRBV18 and TRBJ2-1; D is uncertain. In germline, CDR1 is KGHSH, CDR2 LQKENI. The CDR3 length is 13 residues. V gave up 4 bases and J gave up 5 bases, with 9 bases separating them. The CDR3 DNA follows: TGTGCCAGCTCACTAGGAAGGGACAATGAGCAGTTCTTC. Translating it yields CASSLGRDNEQFF.

The rearrangement links TRBV21-1 to TRBJ2-7. TRBV21-1 is annotated as a pseudogene. The CDR3 covers 14 residues. CDR3 coding DNA: TGTGCCAGCAGCCCGAGGACGAGCTCCTACGAGCAGTACTTC. It codes for CASSPRTSSYEQYF.

V gene TRBV28 combines with J gene TRBJ2-5; TRBD1 agrees at 7 bases. V dropped 6 bases and J dropped 7; count of bases not matched to a gene: 17. From germline, CDR1 is MDHEN and CDR2 SYDVKM. This CDR3 is built from 16 residues. The CDR3 reads CASSNHLDRAVGTQYF. The CDR3 DNA is TGTGCCAGCAGCAATCATCTCGACAGGGCGGTAGGGACCCAGTACTTC.

The chain is built from TRBV15 and TRBJ1-2; maybe TRBD1 (5 bases). Germline loops: CDR1 LNHNV, CDR2 YYDKDF (reference sequence). The CDR3 contains 16 residues. V shed 4 bases and J shed 3 bases, with 18 bases lying between them. CDR3 residues: CATSTVGPGSHYGYTF. The CDR3 bases are TGTGCCACCAGCACCGTTGGGCCAGGGTCACACTATGGCTACACCTTC.

The chain recombines TRBV10-2 with TRBJ2-7; 9 bases match TRBD2. CDR1 and CDR2 from the germline V gene are WSHSY and SAAADI. V lost 4 bases to trimming and J lost 3 bases; unmatched junction nucleotides: 13. This CDR3 comprises 17 residues. CDR3 coding DNA: TGCGCCAGCAGTGCGGAGCTGGGACTAGCCCTAATCTACGAGCAGTACTTC. Translating gives CASSAELGLALIYEQYF.

The CDR3 nucleotides are TGTGCCAGCAGCTTGGACGGGAGGTCCACCGGGGAGCTGTTTTTT. It codes for CASSLDGRSTGELFF. This rearrangement joins TRBV5-4 to TRBJ2-2; 7 bases fit TRBD2. Germline V gene data show CDR1 as SGHNT and CDR2 as YYREEE (reference sequence). After removal of 0 bases from V and 4 bases from J, the junction contained 3 bases not matched to a gene. The CDR3 totals 15 residues.

This chain joins TRBV15 and TRBJ2-5; no reliable D call. Germline V gene data show CDR1 as LNHNV and CDR2 as YYDKDF (reference sequence). V dropped 0 bases and J dropped 7 bases, with 12 bases sitting between them. CDR3 length: 14 residues. CDR3: CATSRDLVQWTQYF. The CDR3 DNA sequence: TGTGCCACCAGCAGAGATTTAGTTCAATGGACCCAGTACTTC. The full variable domain, its missing parts supplied by reference TRBV15 and TRBJ2-5, is DAMVIQNPRYQVTQFGKPVTLSCSQTLNHNVMYWYQQKSSQAPKLLFHYYDKDFNNEADTPDNFQSRRPNTSFCFLDIRSPGLGDTAMYLCATSRDLVQWTQYFGPGTRLLVL.

The CDR3 protein is CASSFRPYNEQFF. CDR3 nucleotides: TGTGCCAGCAGCTTCCGGCCCTACAATGAGCAGTTCTTC. This sequence joins TRBV7-3 and TRBJ2-1; unclear D gene. The germline V gene encodes CDR1 SGHTA and CDR2 FQGTGA. The CDR3 is 13 residues long. The germline V and J ends were trimmed by 3 bases and 2 bases, with 5 bases remaining between them.

The rearrangement uses TRBV10-2 and TRBJ2-7; 12 bases line up with TRBD2. Germline V gene data show CDR1 as WSHSY and CDR2 as SAAADI. Trimming cost V 9 bases and J 2 bases; bases outside gene matches: 14. The CDR3 extends over 17 amino acids. The CDR3: CARPLWASGRETYEQYF. The CDR3 DNA sequence: TGCGCCAGGCCTCTGTGGGCTAGCGGGAGGGAAACCTACGAGCAGTACTTC.

For this clone: Other nucleotide sequences from this sample produce the same CDR3. The chain has TRBV27 and TRBJ2-7; TRBD2 aligns across 9 bases. Germline V gives CDR1 MNHEY, CDR2 SMNVEV (reference sequence). The J segment lost 4 bases and the V segment lost 2 bases, leaving 3 bases of the junction unmatched. The CDR3 covers 14 residues. The CDR3 nucleotides are TGTGCCAGCAGTTTAACTAGCGGGTCGTACGAGCAGTACTTC. Its protein is CASSLTSGSYEQYF.

The V gene is TRBV7-3, the J gene TRBJ2-2, with 10 nucleotides matching TRBD2. J lost 6 bases, V lost 5 bases, and 3 bases had no gene match. The CDR3 runs 14 residues. Per germline, CDR1 SGHTA and CDR2 FQGTGA. The CDR3 here is CASSPAGGAGELFF. CDR3 nucleotide sequence: TGTGCCAGCAGCCCAGCGGGAGGGGCCGGGGAGCTGTTTTTT.

This rearrangement joins TRBV6-1 to TRBJ2-5, with 7 bases aligning to TRBD1. The CDR3 runs 14 residues. V trimming: 3 bases; J trimming: 4 bases; junction bases outside the gene matches: 5. The germline V gene has CDR1 MNHNS and CDR2 SASEGT. This CDR3 reads CASSELRQGETQYF. CDR3 DNA sequence: TGTGCCAGCAGTGAGCTTAGACAGGGAGAGACCCAGTACTTC.

V is TRBV6-1 and J is TRBJ1-1; 10 positions agree with TRBD1. The V and J ends lost 5 bases and 6 bases, in that order; junction bases with no gene match: 6. This CDR3 spans 14 amino acids. CDR1 and CDR2 (germline): MNHNS, SASEGT. DNA of the CDR3: TGTGCCAGCAGTCCACCGGGACAGGGGTCTGAAGCTTTCTTT. Protein product: CASSPPGQGSEAFF.

CDR3 sequence: CAISTTGGLNQPQHF. DNA of the CDR3: TGTGCCATCAGTACGACAGGGGGCTTGAATCAGCCCCAGCATTTT. The V gene is TRBV10-3, the J gene TRBJ1-5; 10 positions match TRBD1. Germline CDR1 reads ENHRY; CDR2 reads SYGVKD. V dropped 5 bases and J dropped 4; count of bases not matched to a gene: 5. The CDR3 has 15 residues.

The chain uses TRBV19 and TRBJ1-1; tentatively, D is TRBD1 (6 bases). This CDR3 is built from 13 residues. With 10 bases removed from V and 3 bases from J, the gap between germline ends came to 15 bases. The V gene's germline CDR1 is LNHDA and CDR2 SQIVND (reference sequence). CDR3 in DNA: TGTGCCACCCAAGTAGGGGGGGACACTGAAGCTTTCTTT. Amino acid sequence: CATQVGGDTEAFF.

V and J are TRBV6-1 and TRBJ2-7; possibly TRBD1 for D (6 bases). Deletions cut 3 bases from V and 3 bases from J, with 15 bases between. Germline assignment: CDR1 MNHNS and CDR2 SASEGT. The CDR3 covers 15 residues. For the CDR3, the DNA is TGTGCCAGCAGTGAGGGCCAGGGGCTTATCTACGAGCAGTACTTC. Translation: CASSEGQGLIYEQYF.

The CDR3 DNA reads as TGTGCCAGCAGTGAAAAGACAGGGCTGAGCAATCAGCCCCAGCATTTT. Its translation: CASSEKTGLSNQPQHF. The chain carries TRBV27 and TRBJ1-5; 7 bases align to TRBD1. CDR1 and CDR2 (germline): MNHEY, SMNVEV (reference sequence). V lost 5 bases and J lost 1; bases outside the gene matches: 8. The CDR3 is 16 residues long.

The J gene is TRBJ2-7, the V gene TRBV29-1; 12 bases are a match to TRBD1. The junction had 8 bases not matched to a gene; V was cut back by 7 bases and J by 7 bases. This CDR3 spans 13 amino acids. Germline V CDR1 and CDR2: SQVTM, ANQGSEA. CDR3 bases: TGCAGCGCAGTGGGACAGGGGGCTTATGAGCAGTACTTC. Protein: CSAVGQGAYEQYF.

The chain couples TRBV5-1 to TRBJ2-7; 7 nucleotides agree with TRBD1. CDR3 length: 14 amino acids. The V gene's germline CDR1 is SGHRS and CDR2 YFSETQ. V gave up 4 bases and J gave up 1 base; unmatched junction bases: 5. The CDR3 loop reads CASSGTAGSYEQYF. DNA of the CDR3: TGCGCCAGCAGCGGGACAGCAGGTTCCTACGAGCAGTACTTC.

CDR3 DNA sequence: TGTGCCAGCAGAGACGGAACCTACGAGCAGTACTTC. Translation gives CASRDGTYEQYF. The chain uses TRBV6-5 and TRBJ2-7; D gene unclear. This CDR3 region has 12 residues. Between the trimmed V and J ends, which lost 6 bases and 2 bases, there was a span of 8 bases. The germline V gene encodes CDR1 MNHEY and CDR2 SVGAGI.

The V gene is TRBV11-2, the J gene TRBJ1-1, with TRBD1 matching 7 bases. V lost 6 bases to trimming and J lost 5 bases; unmatched junction nucleotides: 6. The CDR3 contains 13 residues. Germline V gene lookup returns CDR1 SGHAT and CDR2 FQNNGV. The CDR3 bases are TGTGCCAGCAGTTCAGGGGGGGTGACTGAAGCTTTCTTT. Amino acid sequence: CASSSGGVTEAFF.

V gene TRBV11-2 combines with J gene TRBJ2-7; D ambiguous. The CDR3 has 12 residues. V shed 5 bases and J shed 6 bases, with 11 bases lying between them. Germline V gene lookup returns CDR1 SGHAT and CDR2 FQNNGV. This chain's CDR3 is CASSPNQAEQYF. DNA for the CDR3: TGTGCCAGCAGCCCGAATCAGGCCGAGCAGTACTTC.

The V call is TRBV27, the J call TRBJ2-3; D uncertain. This CDR3 spans 14 amino acids. Trimming removed 4 bases at V and 6 bases at J, with 14 bases between. Germline V gene sequence: CDR1 MNHEY, CDR2 SMNVEV (reference sequence). The CDR3 loop is CASSSPPVSDTQYF. The CDR3 bases are TGTGCCAGCAGTTCCCCTCCCGTATCGGATACGCAGTATTTT.

This clone was counted once. The chain recombines TRBV29-1 with TRBJ2-1, with 7 bases matching TRBD1. Germline CDR1 reads SQVTM; CDR2 reads ANQGSEA. Trimming removed 7 bases from V and 12 bases from J; junction bases left unmatched: 6. The CDR3 loop spans 10 amino acids. The CDR3 protein is CSATGVRQFF. The CDR3 coding sequence is TGCAGCGCTACAGGGGTGAGGCAGTTCTTC.